This TCR beta chain is drawn from a study of blood T cell repertoires in COVID-19. Across the study: Sources were T cells, B-cell-depleted T cells, or PBMCs; the material itself was cDNA or gDNA.

CDR3 length: 17 residues. V dropped 0 bases and J dropped 2; count of bases not matched to a gene: 9. Germline V gene lookup returns CDR1 MNHEY and CDR2 SVGEGT. Sequencing used immunoSEQ multiplex PCR; TCRdb keeps in-frame clones, though not all of them. The sample has hundreds of thousands of clones, around 87% seen once. The sequenced sample consisted of peripheral blood. This clonotype originated in an older man with acute or convalescent COVID-19. The V and J genes are TRBV6-2 or TRBV6-3 and TRBJ2-7; 8 bases are shared with TRBD2. The CDR3 DNA reads as TGTGCCAGCAGTTACTCCTTGGCTAGCGGGCCGCCCTACGAGCAGTACTTC. It is translated as CASSYSLASGPPYEQYF.